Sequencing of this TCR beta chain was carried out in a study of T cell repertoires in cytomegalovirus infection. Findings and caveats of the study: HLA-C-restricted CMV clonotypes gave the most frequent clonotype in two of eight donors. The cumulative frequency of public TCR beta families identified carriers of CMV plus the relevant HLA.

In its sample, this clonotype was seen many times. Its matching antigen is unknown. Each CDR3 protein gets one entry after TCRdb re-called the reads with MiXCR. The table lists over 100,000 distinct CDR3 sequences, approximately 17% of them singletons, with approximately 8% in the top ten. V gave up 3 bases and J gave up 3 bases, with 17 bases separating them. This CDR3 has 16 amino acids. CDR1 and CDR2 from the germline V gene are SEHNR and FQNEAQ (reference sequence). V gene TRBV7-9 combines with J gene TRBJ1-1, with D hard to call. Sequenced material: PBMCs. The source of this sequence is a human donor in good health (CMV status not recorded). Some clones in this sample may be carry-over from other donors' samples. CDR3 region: CASSLDGLGSDTEAFF. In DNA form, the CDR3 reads TGTGCCAGCAGCTTGGACGGGCTCGGGTCGGACACTGAAGCTTTCTTT.